The clone carrying this T cell receptor (beta chain) was detected once. Its antigen remains unknown. These data are taken from a study of CD8 T cells in ankylosing spondylitis. The study's findings and limits: Earlier authors reported some of these motif variants in reactive arthritis synovial fluid and blood. Enrichment of disease-linked clones was reportedly significant in matched ankylosing spondylitis synovial fluid. For ankylosing spondylitis blood, a TCR beta motif of several highly homologous variants appeared characteristic.

Researchers built TCR beta libraries using quantitative 5'-RACE with molecular barcodes. TCRdb re-called the 5' RACE reads through MiXCR, storing one row per CDR3 protein. The sample lists about 250,000 distinct CDR3 sequences; roughly 32% were seen once. Looked up from germline, CDR1 is MRHNA and CDR2 is SNTAGT. The V gene end was trimmed by 6 bases and the J gene end by 1 base; junction bases not matched to a gene: 2. The CDR3 sequence is 13 residues long. This TCR derives from a male donor with ankylosing spondylitis or in good health (not recorded which). Sequencing input: blood, either unsorted or a sorted T cell fraction (not recorded which). The chain is built from TRBV6-4 and TRBJ1-1; 7 nucleotides match TRBD1. CDR3 in amino acids: CASRGQRNTEAFF. CDR3 nucleotide sequence: TGTGCCAGCAGGGGACAGAGGAACACTGAAGCTTTCTTT.